This entry is about one TCR beta chain. Its antigen remains undetermined. Per-base quality was not reported, and no clone a single base away is much larger than it. From the germline V gene, CDR1 is SNHLY and CDR2 is FYNNEI. The CDR3 numbers 11 residues from cysteine through phenylalanine. The read is trimmed to its CDR3 DNA, 33 bases read in frame from base 1. Between the V and J ends, shortened by 8 bases and 4 bases respectively, the junction contains 8 bases. At diagnosis, tumor, uninvolved tumor-adjacent lung and peripheral blood were collected and then preserved as a mix of FFPE and fresh-frozen material. Blood samples were analyzed as peripheral blood mononuclear cells for TCR repertoire profiling. This entry comes from a study of T cells in localized non-small cell lung cancer (dated by TCRdb to 2020 to 2021). The study in broad terms: Comparing tumors with uninvolved tumor-adjacent lungs, the study looked at the T cell repertoires of roughly 250 patients with early-stage NSCLC. The cohort consisted of approximately 240 treatment-naive NSCLC patients whose localized lung tumors had been resected. Of the NSCLC patients, approximately 130 were male and around 97 were female, and the mean age was about 69 years.

Here is what the overall study found, with its caveats: Uninvolved tumor-adjacent lung showed the highest T cell clonality, higher than tumor, which suggests more focused antigenic responses in the adjacent lung. Higher blood T cell density associated with longer overall survival, while higher adjacent-lung clonality associated with shorter survival. A median of 57 of the top 100 tumor clones turned up in the paired uninvolved adjacent lung, and under 30 of those clones also ranked among the top 100 of that same adjacent lung. Since the design was exploratory, TCR variables were selected using unadjusted p-values with no false-discovery rate correction. Because multi-region sequencing of the tumors was not done, intratumor heterogeneity could not be ruled out.

TCR beta CDR3 regions were sequenced from DNA using the immunoSEQ Assay. The study's processing was this. To compute T cell density, TCR beta template counts were normalized to usable DNA, which was estimated by amplifying housekeeping genes. The preseqR package was used to estimate richness by extrapolating to 400,000 templates for PBMC samples and to 120,000 templates for tissue samples. Clonality was defined as one minus Pielou's evenness. Tissue-enriched TCRs were identified through differential abundance testing performed on productive amino-acid clonotypes, with a minimum total count of 5 and an alpha of 0.1. Repertoire overlap between compartments was quantified with the Jaccard Index and Morisita Overlap Index. GLIPH grouped TCR beta CDR3s together with public tetramer-defined viral CDR3s, and a viral motif had to include at least three viral sequences and also show V-gene enrichment. TCRdb holds this immuneACCESS table with in-frame rearrangements only. Some clones are missing; in checked studies, unresolved V genes explain under half, and the rest has no known cause. The DNA gave D and trimming, while V, J and clone size come from that table. The table for this sample lists about 48,000 clones; around three quarters of them were counted only once. The leading ten clones occupy roughly a sixth of the sample.

The rearrangement combines TRBV2 with TRBJ1-1; confidence is insufficient to name the D gene. The source was peripheral blood, collected before any cancer treatment. The receptor comes from a man between 40 and 70 years old with stage I squamous cell lung carcinoma. CDR3 sequence: CASAVGTEAFF. DNA sequence: TGTGCCAGCGCTGTTGGCACTGAAGCTTTCTTT.